The rows below give T cell receptor beta chains drawn from one sample of a study of T cell repertoires in ileal Crohn's disease. Data came from immunoSEQ multiplex PCR; TCRdb stores just in-frame clones and leaves some out. The sample comprises roughly 7,000 clones, around 92% of which are singletons, and around 1.7% rests with the top ten. Material for sequencing was ileal tissue. The origin of the receptors is an adult with Crohn's disease. The CDR3 runs from the conserved cysteine through the conserved F or W. The D gene is left open where the match is weak. The size field is filled for only some rows; it gives once, few, many or a size class.

CDR3nt,CDR3aa,j_gene,abundance,d_gene,v_gene
TGTGCCATCAGTGAGGGGGGCGCTCCTTCCTACGAGCAGTACTTC,CAISEGGAPSYEQYF,TRBJ2-7,.,.,TRBV10-3
TGTGCCAGCAGCGGACAGGGGGCAAAGGCTGAAGCTTTCTTT,CASSGQGAKAEAFF,TRBJ1-1,.,TRBD1,TRBV7-6
TGTGCCTGGAGTGACCCCGGCAGGGTCCTAGAGACCCAGTACTTC,CAWSDPGRVLETQYF,TRBJ2-5,.,.,TRBV30
TGTGCCAGCAGCCGGACAGGGGCTGGGGCCAACGTCCTGACTTTC,CASSRTGAGANVLTF,TRBJ2-6,once,TRBD1,TRBV7-3
TGTGCCAGCAGGGCCGGGACAGGGGTTCTCTATGGCTACACCTTC,CASRAGTGVLYGYTF,TRBJ1-2,.,TRBD1,TRBV27
TGTGCCAGTAGTCGGACGGCGGGCACCGGGGAGCTGTTTTTT,CASSRTAGTGELFF,TRBJ2-2,.,.,TRBV19
TGTGCCAGCAGTTGGGGCAGGGGAAGGTCCGGCGTGGGTCTGAGAATTGTCTTC,CASSWGRGRSGVGLRIVF,TRBJ2-1,.,.,TRBV7-8
TGTGCCAGCAGCGTAGCTGGACACCGATCCCACGAGCAGTACTTC,CASSVAGHRSHEQYF,TRBJ2-7,.,.,TRBV9
TGTGCCAGCAGCCAACCGTCCGTCGGGTCGAGCTCCTACAATGAGCAGTTCTTC,CASSQPSVGSSSYNEQFF,TRBJ2-1,.,.,TRBV7-3
TGTGCCAGCAGCTTTGGAGTCAGGGTTAACTATGGCTACACCTTC,CASSFGVRVNYGYTF,TRBJ1-2,.,.,TRBV7-9
TGTGCCAGCAGTTACTCCGTAGCGGGCTCCTACAATGAGCAGTTCTTC,CASSYSVAGSYNEQFF,TRBJ2-1,.,TRBD2,TRBV6-5
TGTGCCAGCAGCTCCACTGGGACTAGCGGGAACACGCAGTATTTT,CASSSTGTSGNTQYF,TRBJ2-3,.,TRBD2,TRBV7-6
TGTGCCAGCTCAACGGGGGTAAACACTGAAGCTTTCTTT,CASSTGVNTEAFF,TRBJ1-1,.,.,TRBV18
TGTGCCAGCAGTCCAACAGGGTACTACGAGCAGTACTTC,CASSPTGYYEQYF,TRBJ2-7,once,.,TRBV27
TGTGCCAGCAGTTCACCGTTTTACTCTGAGCAGTTCTTC,CASSSPFYSEQFF,TRBJ2-1,.,.,TRBV28
TGTGCCAGCAGCTTAGGCACCCAGGACTATGGCTACACCTTC,CASSLGTQDYGYTF,TRBJ1-2,.,.,TRBV7-2
TGTGCCTCCTCTTTAGCGGGAGGTGTAGATACGCAGTATTTT,CASSLAGGVDTQYF,TRBJ2-3,.,TRBD2,TRBV2
TGTGCCAGCAGCTTTGCTCTGTCCAGCTACAATGAGCAGTTCTTC,CASSFALSSYNEQFF,TRBJ2-1,.,.,TRBV5-4
TGTGCCAGCAGCCGAGGACAGGGGGGCTTCCGAGAGACCCAGTACTTC,CASSRGQGGFRETQYF,TRBJ2-5,.,TRBD1,TRBV27
TGTGCCAGCAGCCTGGGACTTCTGTCCGGGGAGCTGTTTTTT,CASSLGLLSGELFF,TRBJ2-2,.,.,TRBV11-2
TGTGCCAGCACAACTAGCGGGACCTTACAATCCTCCTACGAGCAGTACTTC,CASTTSGTLQSSYEQYF,TRBJ2-7,.,TRBD2,TRBV6-4
TGTGCCACCGCCGGGACAGGGCGTTCTAACTATGGCTACACCTTC,CATAGTGRSNYGYTF,TRBJ1-2,.,TRBD1,TRBV6-5
TGTGCCAGCAAATTGGGGCAGACGAACACTGAAGCTTTCTTT,CASKLGQTNTEAFF,TRBJ1-1,.,.,TRBV6-4
TGCAGCGTTAAAACGGGGACAGGGAATATGGGCGCTTTCTTT,CSVKTGTGNMGAFF,TRBJ1-1,.,TRBD1,TRBV29-1
TGTGCCAGCAGTTGGCCCGGGACAGGGAATGAAAAACTGTTTTTT,CASSWPGTGNEKLFF,TRBJ1-4,.,TRBD1,TRBV28
TGTGCCAGCAGGCCAGCGGGAGGGCAAGAGACCCAGTACTTC,CASRPAGGQETQYF,TRBJ2-5,.,TRBD2,TRBV4-2
TGTGCCAGCAGCCCCTCCAGAAAGGCAGGGTATGGCTACACCTTC,CASSPSRKAGYGYTF,TRBJ1-2,.,.,TRBV7-9
TGCGCCAGCAGCTTTCACCCGGGACAGGGGAACGATGAGCAGTTCTTC,CASSFHPGQGNDEQFF,TRBJ2-1,.,TRBD1,TRBV5-1